This T cell receptor beta chain was identified in a study of T cell repertoires in cytomegalovirus infection. TCRdb redid the calling of the reads with MiXCR, one entry per CDR3 protein. The sample has approximately 320,000 distinct CDR3 sequences; 9.5% are singletons. In this sample, this clonotype turned up many times. This CDR3 is built from 14 residues. V gave up 4 bases and J gave up 2 bases; unmatched junction bases: 2. The germline gives CDR1 SEHNR, CDR2 FQNEAQ (reference sequence). The source is a human donor in good health (CMV status not recorded). Some clones in this sample may be carry-over from other donors' samples. Sample: PBMCs. The chain employs TRBV7-9 and TRBJ2-3, with 8 nucleotides matching TRBD2. The CDR3 here is CASSSAGVTDTQYF. CDR3 DNA: TGTGCCAGCAGCTCAGCGGGGGTCACAGATACGCAGTATTTT.